This section outlines one T cell receptor (beta chain) sequence together with its context. The antigen is not known. This sample was included in a study of tumor-infiltrating lymphocytes in primary liver carcinoma. About the study: The cohort included men and women aged 30 to 69 years. Tumors were stage T1-T3 N0M0, about 4 to 11 cm across. Study-wide points: With p = 0.039, the top-250-clone fraction in tumors significantly exceeded that in blood. Tumor-adjacent and tumor-blood pairs showed less overlap than tumor region pairs.

A constant-region primer primed TCR beta cDNA synthesis from around 500 ng of total RNA. Three rounds of nested multiplex PCR with slightly modified ARM-PCR produced TCR beta libraries. A C-beta reverse primer and TRBV1-TRBV30 forward primers served in each of the first two PCR rounds, at ten to eleven cycles apiece. TCRdb re-analysed the multiplex PCR reads in MiXCR, keeping a single row per CDR3 protein. The sample lists about 110,000 distinct CDR3 sequences, about four fifths occurring once. Co-extracted RNA and DNA came from around 18-30 mg of unsorted bulk tissue. V lost 10 bases, J lost 8 bases, and 17 bases lay in between. The CDR3 is made up of 13 amino acids.

This clonotype was obtained from a man in his forties with primary liver carcinoma and hepatitis B virus infection. The chain couples TRBV12-3 or TRBV12-4 to TRBJ2-2; maybe TRBD2 (5 bases). Sequenced input: liver tumor tissue from sampling region 3. Specified subset: tumor region T3, left-lateral pole. In DNA form, the CDR3 reads TGTGCCAACAAACACGGGAATTCAGGGGAGCTGTTTTTT. It is translated as CANKHGNSGELFF.